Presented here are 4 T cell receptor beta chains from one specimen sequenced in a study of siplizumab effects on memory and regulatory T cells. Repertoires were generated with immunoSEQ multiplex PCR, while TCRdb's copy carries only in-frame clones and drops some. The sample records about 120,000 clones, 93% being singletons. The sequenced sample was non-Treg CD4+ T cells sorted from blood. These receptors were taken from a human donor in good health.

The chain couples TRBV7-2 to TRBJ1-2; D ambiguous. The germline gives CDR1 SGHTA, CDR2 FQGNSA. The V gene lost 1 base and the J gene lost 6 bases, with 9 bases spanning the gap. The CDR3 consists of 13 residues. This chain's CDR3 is CASSLEIWDGYTF. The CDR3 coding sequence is TGTGCCAGCAGCTTAGAAATTTGGGATGGCTACACCTTC.

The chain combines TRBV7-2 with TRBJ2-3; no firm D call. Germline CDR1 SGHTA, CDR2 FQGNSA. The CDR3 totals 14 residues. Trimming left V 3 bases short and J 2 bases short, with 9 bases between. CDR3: CASSLAVHTDTQYF. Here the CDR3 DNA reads TGTGCCAGCAGCTTGGCGGTACACACAGATACGCAGTATTTT.

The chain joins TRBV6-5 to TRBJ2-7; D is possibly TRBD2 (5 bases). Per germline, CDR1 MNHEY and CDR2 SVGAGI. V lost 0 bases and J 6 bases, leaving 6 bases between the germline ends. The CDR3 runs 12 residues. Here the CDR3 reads CASSYSRGEQYF. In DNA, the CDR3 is TGTGCCAGCAGTTACTCCCGGGGCGAGCAGTACTTC.

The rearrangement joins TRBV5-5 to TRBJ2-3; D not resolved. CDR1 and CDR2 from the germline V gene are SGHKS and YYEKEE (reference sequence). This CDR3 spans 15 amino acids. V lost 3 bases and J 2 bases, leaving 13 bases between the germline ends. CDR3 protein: CASSSPVVATDTQYF. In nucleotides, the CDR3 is TGTGCCAGCAGCTCCCCTGTCGTAGCCACAGATACGCAGTATTTT.